This T cell receptor beta chain stems from a study of identifying expanded T cells in peripheral blood. Clones were sequenced by immunoSEQ multiplex PCR, and TCRdb holds only the in-frame ones, with some missing. The sample has 95,000 to 100,000 clones, 87% seen once. Remarks on this clone: Its antigen is not known.

CDR1 is ENHRY and CDR2 is SYGVKD in the germline V gene. V shed 3 bases and J 0 bases; nucleotides not matched to a gene: 5. The CDR3 totals 15 residues. The study, taken as a whole, reports: Technical replicates showed 0.9 to 1.5 changed clones; roughly two weeks about 16; four weeks 19.

Healthy donors had no documented immune events, such as infections, while sampled. Sequencing was done on a sample of blood. The rearrangement links TRBV10-3 to TRBJ2-7; 7 positions agree with TRBD1. This TCR came from a person aged 18-70 years in good health. The CDR3 sequence: CAISDFRGSSYEQYF. DNA of the CDR3: TGTGCCATCAGTGACTTCAGGGGGAGCTCCTACGAGCAGTACTTC.